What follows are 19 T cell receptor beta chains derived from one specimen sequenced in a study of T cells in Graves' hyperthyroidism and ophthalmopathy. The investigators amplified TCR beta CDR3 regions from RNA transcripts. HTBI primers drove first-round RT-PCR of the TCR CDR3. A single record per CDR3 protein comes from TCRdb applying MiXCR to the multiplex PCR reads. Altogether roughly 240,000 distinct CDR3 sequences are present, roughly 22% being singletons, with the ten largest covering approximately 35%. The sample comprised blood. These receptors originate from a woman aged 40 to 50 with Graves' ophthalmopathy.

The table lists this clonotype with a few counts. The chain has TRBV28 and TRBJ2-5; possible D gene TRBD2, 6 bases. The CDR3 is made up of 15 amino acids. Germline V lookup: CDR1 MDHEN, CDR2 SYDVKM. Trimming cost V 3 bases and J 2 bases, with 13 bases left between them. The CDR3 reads CASSFVAGSQETQYF. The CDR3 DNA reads TGTGCCAGCAGTTTCGTGGCGGGGTCTCAAGAGACCCAGTACTTC.

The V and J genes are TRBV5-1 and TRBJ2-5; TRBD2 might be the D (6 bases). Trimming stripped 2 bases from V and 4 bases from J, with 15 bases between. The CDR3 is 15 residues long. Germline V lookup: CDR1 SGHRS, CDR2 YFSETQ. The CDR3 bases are TGCGCCAGCAGCTTTTTAGCGGAGACGGGAGAGACCCAGTACTTC. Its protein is CASSFLAETGETQYF.

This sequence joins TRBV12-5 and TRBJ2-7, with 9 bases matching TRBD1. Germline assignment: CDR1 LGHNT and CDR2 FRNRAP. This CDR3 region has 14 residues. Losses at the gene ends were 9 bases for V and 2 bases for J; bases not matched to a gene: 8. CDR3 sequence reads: CASAPTGGTYEQYF. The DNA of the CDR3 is TGTGCTAGCGCCCCGACAGGGGGTACCTACGAGCAGTACTTC.

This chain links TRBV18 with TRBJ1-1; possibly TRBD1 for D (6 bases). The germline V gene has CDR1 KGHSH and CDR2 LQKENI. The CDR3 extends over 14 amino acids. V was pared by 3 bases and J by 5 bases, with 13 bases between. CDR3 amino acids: CASSPTGWGTEAFF. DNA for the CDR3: TGTGCCAGCTCACCGACAGGTTGGGGGACTGAAGCTTTCTTT.

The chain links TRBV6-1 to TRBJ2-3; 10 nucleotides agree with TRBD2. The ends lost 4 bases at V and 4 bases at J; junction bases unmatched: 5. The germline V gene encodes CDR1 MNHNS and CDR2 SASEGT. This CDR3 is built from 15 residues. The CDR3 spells CASSVASGSADTQYF. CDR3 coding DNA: TGTGCCAGCAGTGTGGCTAGCGGGAGCGCAGATACGCAGTATTTT.

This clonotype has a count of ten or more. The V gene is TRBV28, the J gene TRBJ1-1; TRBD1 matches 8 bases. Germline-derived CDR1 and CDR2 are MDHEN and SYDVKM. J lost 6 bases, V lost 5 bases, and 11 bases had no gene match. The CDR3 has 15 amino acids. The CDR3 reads CASSDDRGVGSEAFF. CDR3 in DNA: TGTGCCAGCAGTGATGACAGGGGAGTGGGGTCTGAAGCTTTCTTT.

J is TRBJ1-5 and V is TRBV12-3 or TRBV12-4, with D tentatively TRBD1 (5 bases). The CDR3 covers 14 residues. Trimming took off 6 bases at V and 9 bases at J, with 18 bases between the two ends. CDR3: CASSSGGGLAPQHF. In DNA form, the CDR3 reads TGTGCCAGCAGCTCTGGGGGGGGATTGGCGCCCCAGCATTTT.

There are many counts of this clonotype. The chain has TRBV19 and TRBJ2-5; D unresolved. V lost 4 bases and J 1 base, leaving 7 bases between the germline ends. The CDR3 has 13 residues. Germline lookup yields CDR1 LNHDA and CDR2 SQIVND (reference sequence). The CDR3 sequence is CASSKQVQETQYF. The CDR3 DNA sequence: TGTGCCAGTAGTAAGCAGGTCCAAGAGACCCAGTACTTC.

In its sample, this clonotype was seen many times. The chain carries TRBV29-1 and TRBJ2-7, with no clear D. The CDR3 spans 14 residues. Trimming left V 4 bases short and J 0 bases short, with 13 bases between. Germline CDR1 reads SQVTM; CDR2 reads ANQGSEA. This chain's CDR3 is CSVGSFENSYEQYF. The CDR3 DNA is TGCAGCGTTGGTTCCTTCGAGAACTCCTACGAGCAGTACTTC.

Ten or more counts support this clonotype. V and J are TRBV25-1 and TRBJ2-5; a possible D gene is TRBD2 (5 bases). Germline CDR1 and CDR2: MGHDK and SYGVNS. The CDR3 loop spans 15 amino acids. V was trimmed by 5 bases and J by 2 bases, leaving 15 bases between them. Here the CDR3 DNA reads TGTGCCAGCAGTTGGATTCTAGCAGGACAAGAGACCCAGTACTTC. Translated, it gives CASSWILAGQETQYF.

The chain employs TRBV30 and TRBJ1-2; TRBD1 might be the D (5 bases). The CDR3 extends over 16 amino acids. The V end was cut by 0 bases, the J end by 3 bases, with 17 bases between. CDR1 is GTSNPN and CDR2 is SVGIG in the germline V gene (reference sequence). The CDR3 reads CAWSVRSRGADYGYTF. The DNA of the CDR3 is TGTGCCTGGAGTGTACGGTCGCGTGGGGCCGACTATGGCTACACCTTC.

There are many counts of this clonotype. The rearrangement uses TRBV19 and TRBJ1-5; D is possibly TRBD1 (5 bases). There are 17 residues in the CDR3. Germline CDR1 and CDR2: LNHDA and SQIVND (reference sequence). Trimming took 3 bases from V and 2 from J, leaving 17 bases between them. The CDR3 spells CASSILQVWDGNQPQHF. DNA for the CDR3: TGTGCCAGTAGTATTTTACAGGTTTGGGATGGCAATCAGCCCCAGCATTTT.

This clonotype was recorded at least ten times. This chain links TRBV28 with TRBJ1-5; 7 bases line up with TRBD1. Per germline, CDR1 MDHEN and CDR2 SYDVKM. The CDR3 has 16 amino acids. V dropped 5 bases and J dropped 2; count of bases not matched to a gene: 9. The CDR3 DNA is TGTGCCAGCAGTCCCAAGACAGGGTTCGGCAATCAGCCCCAGCATTTT. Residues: CASSPKTGFGNQPQHF.

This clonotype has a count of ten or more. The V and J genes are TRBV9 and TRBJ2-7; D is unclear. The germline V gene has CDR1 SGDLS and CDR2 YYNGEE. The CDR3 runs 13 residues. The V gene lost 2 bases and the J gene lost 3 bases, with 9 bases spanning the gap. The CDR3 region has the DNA TGTGCCAGCAGCGTCCGGGCCAACTACGAGCAGTACTTC. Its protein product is CASSVRANYEQYF.

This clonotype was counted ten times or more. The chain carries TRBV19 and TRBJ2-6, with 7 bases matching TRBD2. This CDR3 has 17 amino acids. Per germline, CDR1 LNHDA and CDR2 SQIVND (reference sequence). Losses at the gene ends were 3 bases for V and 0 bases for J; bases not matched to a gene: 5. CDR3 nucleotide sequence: TGTGCCAGTAGTATCGTGGGAGGGGACTCTGGGGCCAACGTCCTGACTTTC. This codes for CASSIVGGDSGANVLTF.

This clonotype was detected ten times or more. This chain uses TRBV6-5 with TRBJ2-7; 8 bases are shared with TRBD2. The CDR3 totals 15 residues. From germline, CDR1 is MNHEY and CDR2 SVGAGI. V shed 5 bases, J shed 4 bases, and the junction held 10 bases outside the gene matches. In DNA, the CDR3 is TGTGCCAGCAGTACTGGACTAGCCGCCACGTACGAGCAGTACTTC. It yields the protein CASSTGLAATYEQYF.

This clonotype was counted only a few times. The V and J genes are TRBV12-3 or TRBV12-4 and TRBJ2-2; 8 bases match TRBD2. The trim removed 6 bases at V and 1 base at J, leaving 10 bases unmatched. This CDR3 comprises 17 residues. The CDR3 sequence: CASRPGLESWNTGELFF. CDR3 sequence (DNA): TGTGCCAGCAGGCCGGGACTAGAGAGTTGGAACACCGGGGAGCTGTTTTTT.

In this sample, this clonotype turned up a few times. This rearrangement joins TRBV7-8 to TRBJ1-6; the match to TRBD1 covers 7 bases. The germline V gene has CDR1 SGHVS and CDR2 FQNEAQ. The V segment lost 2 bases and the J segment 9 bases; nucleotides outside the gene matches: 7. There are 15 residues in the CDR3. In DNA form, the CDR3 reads TGTGCCAGCAGCTTACATACAGGGGATTTTTCACCCCTCCACTTT. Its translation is CASSLHTGDFSPLHF.

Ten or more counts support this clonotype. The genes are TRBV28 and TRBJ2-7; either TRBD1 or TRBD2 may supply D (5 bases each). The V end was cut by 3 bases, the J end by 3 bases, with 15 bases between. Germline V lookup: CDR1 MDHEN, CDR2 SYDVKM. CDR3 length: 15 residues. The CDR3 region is CASSFSGTRDYEQYF. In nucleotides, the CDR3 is TGTGCCAGCAGTTTTTCCGGGACCCGGGACTACGAGCAGTACTTC.